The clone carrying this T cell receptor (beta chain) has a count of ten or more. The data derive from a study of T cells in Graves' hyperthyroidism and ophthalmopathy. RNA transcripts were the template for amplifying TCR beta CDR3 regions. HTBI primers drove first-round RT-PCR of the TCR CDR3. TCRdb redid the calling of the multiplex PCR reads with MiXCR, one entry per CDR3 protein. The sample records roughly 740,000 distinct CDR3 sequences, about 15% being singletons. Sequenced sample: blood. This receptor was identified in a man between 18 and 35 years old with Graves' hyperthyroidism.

The CDR3: CASRAGNSPLHF. CDR3 in DNA: TGTGCCAGTCGGGCGGGAAATTCACCCCTCCACTTT. The V gene is TRBV28, the J gene TRBJ1-6; D remains unclear. V was shortened by 9 bases and J by 7 bases, with 10 bases between the two germline ends. The CDR3 covers 12 residues. Germline V gives CDR1 MDHEN, CDR2 SYDVKM.